This T cell receptor (beta chain) comes out of a study of synovial regulatory T cells in juvenile arthritis. Study summary: Treatments: three naive, six methotrexate, one methotrexate plus infliximab, one unknown.

Concerning this clone itself: The antigen is not known.

Donors were around 11 juvenile idiopathic arthritis patients with active disease, 3 polyarticular and 8 oligoarticular. Study conclusions and caveats: Synovial Treg CDR3 sequences overlapped more with iaTregs than other circulating Tregs. Blood Treg cells that were inflammation-associated showed lower TCR diversity than other blood Treg cells.

Clones were read by immunoSEQ multiplex PCR, and TCRdb kept only the in-frame ones, dropping some. Its table lists 9,000 to 10,000 clones. Germline lookup yields CDR1 KGHSH and CDR2 LQKENI. This CDR3 has 13 residues. No DNA sequence was recorded. V is TRBV18 and J is TRBJ1-1. Sequenced material: Treg cells from blood. As for subset: remaining (HLA-DR-negative) circulating blood Treg cells. The sequence was obtained from a donor aged 2-30 years with juvenile idiopathic arthritis. CDR3 sequence: CASSPGLRTEAFF.